This T cell receptor (beta chain) was sequenced in a study of T-cell reconstitution after alpha-beta-depleted transplantation in children. The CDR3 runs 13 residues. Deletions cut 6 bases from V and 3 bases from J, with 12 bases between. The germline CDR1 and CDR2 sequences are DFQATT and SNEGSKA (reference sequence). Study results and limitations: Among T cells one year after transplant, newly produced cells accounted for most counts and diversity. The origin of alpha-beta T cells about two months after transplant was reportedly several hundred expanded graft clones.

Researchers prepared the TCRbeta library using unique molecular identifiers, the study reports. TCRdb re-called the PCR reads through MiXCR, storing one row per CDR3 protein. The sample has about 980,000 distinct CDR3 sequences, roughly 29% seen once. The sample holds a few counts of this clonotype. No antigen is known for it. Sequenced here: PBMCs, mostly from graft donor cells, sampled 360 days after TCRalphabeta/CD19-depleted stem cell transplant. This clonotype originated in a boy younger than two who had a stem cell transplant for SCID, so the T cells may come from the graft donor. The chain couples TRBV20-1 to TRBJ1-5; TRBD1 is a possible D gene (5 bases). CDR3 sequence: CSAAQGANQPQHF. Here the CDR3 DNA reads TGCAGTGCAGCGCAGGGTGCCAATCAGCCCCAGCATTTT.